The present TCR beta chain was sequenced within a study of blood T cell repertoires in COVID-19. Study-wide context: Some COVID-19 samples were acute and others convalescent; all came from the United States, Italy and Spain.

Authors' analysis steps: Amplifying reference gene primers gave estimates of nucleated cell counts. The data were produced by immunoSEQ multiplex PCR, yet TCRdb's version contains in-frame clones alone and is incomplete. That table supplies the V and J calls and clone size; D and trimming were determined from the DNA. The sample carries 120,000 to 150,000 clones, about 86% recorded once. This CDR3 region has 13 residues. The germline gives CDR1 LNHDA, CDR2 SQIVND (reference sequence). Trimming removed 7 bases from V and 2 bases from J, with 10 bases in between. Source material: peripheral blood. The chain uses TRBV19 and TRBJ2-3; D gene ambiguous. The sequence derives from a woman aged 50 to 60 with active or convalescent COVID-19. The CDR3 region is CASTRRDTDTQYF. CDR3 coding DNA: TGTGCCAGTACAAGGAGAGACACAGATACGCAGTATTTT.